The subject of this entry is one T cell receptor beta chain. Its cognate antigen is unknown. This CDR3 comprises 16 residues. The germline V gene encodes CDR1 MGHRA and CDR2 YSYEKL. The V end was cut by 1 base, the J end by 15 bases, with 25 bases between. This sample was taken from a study of T cell responses to AZD1222 COVID-19 vaccine. Study conclusions and caveats: The number of AZD1222 recipients seropositive at baseline was only 6 or 7.

Clones were read by immunoSEQ multiplex PCR, and TCRdb kept only the in-frame ones, dropping some. The sample consists of tens of thousands of clones, 60% to 85% of them appearing once. The chain couples TRBV4-1 to TRBJ1-5, with D possibly matching TRBD1 (5 bases). The sample consisted of peripheral blood, taken on day 0 of AZD1222 vaccination. This TCR derives from an adult in good health. In nucleotides, the CDR3 is TGCGCCAGCAGCCAAGTATCCAAGTTAGGTGGGACTGCTTTGCATTTT. It codes for CASSQVSKLGGTALHF.